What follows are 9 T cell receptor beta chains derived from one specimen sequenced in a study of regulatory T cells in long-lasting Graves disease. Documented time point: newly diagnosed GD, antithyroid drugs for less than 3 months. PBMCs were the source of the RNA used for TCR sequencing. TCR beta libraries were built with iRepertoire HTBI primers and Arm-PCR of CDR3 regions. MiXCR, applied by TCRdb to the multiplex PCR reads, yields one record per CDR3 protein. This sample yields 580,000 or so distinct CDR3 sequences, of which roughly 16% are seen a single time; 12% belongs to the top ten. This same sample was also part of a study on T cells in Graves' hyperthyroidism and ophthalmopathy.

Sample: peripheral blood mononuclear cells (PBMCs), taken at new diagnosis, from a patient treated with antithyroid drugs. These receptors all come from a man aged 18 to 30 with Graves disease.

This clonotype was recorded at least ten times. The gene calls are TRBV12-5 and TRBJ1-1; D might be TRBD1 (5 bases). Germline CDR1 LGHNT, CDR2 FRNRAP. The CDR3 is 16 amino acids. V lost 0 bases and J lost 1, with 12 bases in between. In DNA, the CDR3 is TGTGCTAGTGGTTTGGTGCGGGGCCCGACGAACACTGAAGCTTTCTTT. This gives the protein CASGLVRGPTNTEAFF.

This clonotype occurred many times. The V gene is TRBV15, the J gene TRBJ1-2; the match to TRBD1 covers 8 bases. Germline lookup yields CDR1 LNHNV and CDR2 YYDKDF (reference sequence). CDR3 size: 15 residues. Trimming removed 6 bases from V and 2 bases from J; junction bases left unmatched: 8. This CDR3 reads CATSNPGQENYGYTF. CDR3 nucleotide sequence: TGTGCCACCAGTAATCCGGGACAGGAGAACTATGGCTACACCTTC.

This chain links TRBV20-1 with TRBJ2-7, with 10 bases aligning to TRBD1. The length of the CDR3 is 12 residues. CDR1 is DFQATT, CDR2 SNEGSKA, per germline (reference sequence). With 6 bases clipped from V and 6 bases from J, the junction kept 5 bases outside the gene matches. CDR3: CSAIRDRGEQYF. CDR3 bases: TGCAGTGCCATCCGGGACAGGGGCGAGCAGTACTTC.

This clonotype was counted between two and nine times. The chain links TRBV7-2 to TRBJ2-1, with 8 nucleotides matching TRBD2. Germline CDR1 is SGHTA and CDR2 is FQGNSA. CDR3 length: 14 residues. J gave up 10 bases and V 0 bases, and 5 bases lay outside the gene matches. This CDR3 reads CASSLAPSGREQFF. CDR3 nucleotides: TGTGCCAGCAGCTTAGCGCCTAGCGGGCGGGAGCAGTTCTTC.

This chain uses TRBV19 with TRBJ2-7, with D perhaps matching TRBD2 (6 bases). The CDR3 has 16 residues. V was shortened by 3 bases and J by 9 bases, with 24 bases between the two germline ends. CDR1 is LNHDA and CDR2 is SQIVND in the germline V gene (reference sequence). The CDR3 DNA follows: TGTGCCAGTAGTATTTGGTCCGCGGAGGACCGCGGGGTGCAGTACTTC. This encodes CASSIWSAEDRGVQYF.

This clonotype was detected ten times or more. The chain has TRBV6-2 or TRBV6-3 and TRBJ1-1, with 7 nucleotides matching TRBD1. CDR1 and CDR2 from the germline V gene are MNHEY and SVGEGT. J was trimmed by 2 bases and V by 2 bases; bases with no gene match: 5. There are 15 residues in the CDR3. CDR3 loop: CASSYRQGVNTEAFF. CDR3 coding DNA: TGTGCCAGCAGTTACCGACAGGGAGTAAACACTGAAGCTTTCTTT.

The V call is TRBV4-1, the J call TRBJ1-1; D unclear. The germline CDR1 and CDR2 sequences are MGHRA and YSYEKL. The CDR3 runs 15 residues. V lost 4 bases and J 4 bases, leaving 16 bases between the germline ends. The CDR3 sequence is CASSLEQGRGTEAFF. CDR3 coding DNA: TGCGCCAGCAGCCTTGAGCAAGGCCGGGGCACTGAAGCTTTCTTT.

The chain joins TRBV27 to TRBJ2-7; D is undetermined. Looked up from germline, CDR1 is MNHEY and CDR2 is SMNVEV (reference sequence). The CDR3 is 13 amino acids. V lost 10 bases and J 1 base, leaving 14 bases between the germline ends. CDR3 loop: CATSLGTSYEQYF. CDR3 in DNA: TGTGCCACCTCGTTAGGCACGTCCTACGAGCAGTACTTC.

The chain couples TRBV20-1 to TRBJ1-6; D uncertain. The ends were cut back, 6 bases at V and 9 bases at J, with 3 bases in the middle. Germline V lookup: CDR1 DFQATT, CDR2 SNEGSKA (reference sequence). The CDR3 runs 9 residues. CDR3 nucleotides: TGCAGTGCAAGTTCACCCCTCCACTTT. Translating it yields CSASSPLHF.